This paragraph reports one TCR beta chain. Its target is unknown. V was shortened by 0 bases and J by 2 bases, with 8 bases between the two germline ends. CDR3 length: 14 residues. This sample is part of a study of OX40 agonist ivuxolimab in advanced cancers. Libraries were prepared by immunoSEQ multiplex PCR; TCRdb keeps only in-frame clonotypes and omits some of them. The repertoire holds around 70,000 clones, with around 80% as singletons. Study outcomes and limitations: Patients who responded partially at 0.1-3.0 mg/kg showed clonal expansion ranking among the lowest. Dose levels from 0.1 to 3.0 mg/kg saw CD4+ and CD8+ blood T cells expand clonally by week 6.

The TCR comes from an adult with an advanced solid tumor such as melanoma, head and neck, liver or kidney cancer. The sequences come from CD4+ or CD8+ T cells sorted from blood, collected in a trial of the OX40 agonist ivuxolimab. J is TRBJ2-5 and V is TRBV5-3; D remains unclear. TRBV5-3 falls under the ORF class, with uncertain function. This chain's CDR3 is CARSLEHLQETQYF. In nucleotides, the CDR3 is TGTGCCAGAAGCTTGGAACACCTTCAAGAGACCCAGTACTTC.